One sample yielded the 16 T cell receptor beta chains listed below, sequenced in a study of blood T cell repertoires in COVID-19. Here immunoSEQ multiplex PCR was the method, and the copy in TCRdb shows in-frame clones only, minus some. The sample records a few hundred thousand clones, about 90% being singletons. The sample was PBMCs or T cells enriched from blood (not recorded which). The receptors come from a woman between 45 and 65 years old who had been exposed to COVID-19.

This chain links TRBV2 with TRBJ2-3; the match to TRBD2 covers 7 bases. Trimming took 7 bases from V and 1 from J; bases not matched to a gene: 8. The CDR3 runs 15 residues. Germline V gene sequence: CDR1 SNHLY, CDR2 FYNNEI. The CDR3 DNA follows: TGTGCCAGCACCGAGCGGCTAGCGGGCACAGATACGCAGTATTTT. This sequence encodes CASTERLAGTDTQYF.

The V call is TRBV6-6, the J call TRBJ1-5; 7 nucleotides line up with TRBD1. Germline-derived CDR1 and CDR2 are MNHNY and SVGAGI (reference sequence). The V and J ends lost 5 bases and 0 bases, in that order; junction bases with no gene match: 25. The CDR3 runs 22 residues. The CDR3 here is CASSPRGAGGSSLSFSNQPQHF. The CDR3 DNA reads as TGTGCCAGCAGTCCCCGAGGGGCAGGGGGTTCCTCGTTATCCTTTAGCAATCAGCCCCAGCATTTT.

This clone was seen just once. The chain links TRBV5-1 to TRBJ2-1; 14 bases are shared with TRBD2. Per the germline V gene, CDR1 is SGHRS and CDR2 is YFSETQ. Trimming took 3 bases from V and 8 from J; bases not matched to a gene: 4. This CDR3 is built from 15 residues. The CDR3 nucleotides are TGCGCCAGCAGCTCCGGACTAGCGGGGGGTGATGAGCAGTTCTTC. Its protein product is CASSSGLAGGDEQFF.

This clone was observed once. The rearrangement links TRBV28 to TRBJ2-3, with D hard to call. V was clipped by 6 bases and J by 0 bases, with 19 bases between them. The CDR3 spans 17 residues. Germline CDR1 and CDR2: MDHEN and SYDVKM. The CDR3: CASSHWQALTSTDTQYF. The CDR3 bases are TGTGCCAGCAGCCACTGGCAGGCTCTTACTAGCACAGATACGCAGTATTTT.

This chain uses TRBV6-5 with TRBJ1-2; D not certain. Per germline, CDR1 MNHEY and CDR2 SVGAGI. CDR3 size: 13 residues. V was shortened by 6 bases and J by 2 bases, with 10 bases between the two germline ends. The CDR3 here is CASRLDLNYGYTF. The CDR3 DNA reads TGTGCCAGCAGACTGGACTTGAACTATGGCTACACCTTC.

The V call is TRBV18, the J call TRBJ2-7; 12 nucleotides line up with TRBD1. From germline, CDR1 is KGHSH and CDR2 LQKENI. Trimming removed 8 bases from V and 7 bases from J; junction bases left unmatched: 6. This CDR3 contains 13 residues. The CDR3 DNA follows: TGTGCCAGCGCGGGACAGGGGGCGGGGGAGCAGTACTTC. Protein product: CASAGQGAGEQYF.

The chain uses TRBV5-4 and TRBJ2-2, with 7 bases identical to TRBD1. V gave up 4 bases and J gave up 4 bases; unmatched junction bases: 7. There are 15 residues in the CDR3. Germline-derived CDR1 and CDR2 are SGHNT and YYREEE (reference sequence). CDR3 in amino acids: CASSPGQLRTGELFF. The CDR3 DNA sequence: TGTGCCAGCAGCCCGGGACAGCTCCGCACCGGGGAGCTGTTTTTT.

V is TRBV10-3 and J is TRBJ2-2; the D gene is possibly TRBD1 (6 bases). The germline CDR1 and CDR2 sequences are ENHRY and SYGVKD. The CDR3 loop spans 14 amino acids. Trimming took 8 bases from V and 1 from J, leaving 11 bases between them. The CDR3 reads CAIGGQRNTGELFF. For the CDR3, the DNA is TGTGCCATCGGAGGACAGAGGAACACCGGGGAGCTGTTTTTT.

This clone was seen a handful of times. V is TRBV2 and J is TRBJ1-5, with 9 bases lining up with TRBD1. CDR3 length equals 15 residues. V lost 5 bases to trimming and J lost 4 bases; unmatched junction nucleotides: 6. Germline V CDR1 and CDR2: SNHLY, FYNNEI. The CDR3 region has the DNA TGTGCCAGCAGTAGTGGGACAGGGCGGAATCAGCCCCAGCATTTT. This sequence encodes CASSSGTGRNQPQHF.

The chain links TRBV9 to TRBJ1-6; 9 bases line up with TRBD1. V dropped 3 bases and J dropped 6; count of bases not matched to a gene: 7. CDR1 and CDR2 from the germline V gene are SGDLS and YYNGEE. This CDR3 is built from 16 residues. This CDR3 reads CASSALKDRGNSPLHF. CDR3 DNA sequence: TGTGCCAGCAGCGCCTTAAAGGACAGGGGTAATTCACCCCTCCACTTT.

The J gene is TRBJ1-5, the V gene TRBV2; maybe TRBD1 (5 bases). This CDR3 has 14 amino acids. V dropped 4 bases and J dropped 7 bases, with 14 bases sitting between them. The germline V gene encodes CDR1 SNHLY and CDR2 FYNNEI. CDR3 residues: CASSATAQVQPQHF. The CDR3 region has the DNA TGTGCCAGCAGTGCGACAGCTCAGGTCCAGCCCCAGCATTTT. Drawing the rest from reference TRBV2 and TRBJ1-5, the complete variable domain is EPEVTQTPSHQVTQMGQEVILRCVPISNHLYFYWYRQILGQKVEFLVSFYNNEISEKSEIFDDQFSVERPDGSNFTLKIRSTKLEDSAMYFCASSATAQVQPQHFGDGTRLSIL.

Notes on this clone: Other nucleotide sequences in the sample specify the same CDR3. This rearrangement joins TRBV19 to TRBJ1-5; TRBD1 agrees at 8 bases. The germline gives CDR1 LNHDA, CDR2 SQIVND (reference sequence). This CDR3 is built from 15 residues. Losses at the gene ends were 3 bases for V and 4 bases for J; bases not matched to a gene: 5. Here the CDR3 DNA reads TGTGCCAGTAGTATTGGGACAGGTCTGAATCAGCCCCAGCATTTT. It encodes CASSIGTGLNQPQHF.

The rearrangement links TRBV7-9 to TRBJ2-3, with D perhaps TRBD2 (6 bases). This CDR3 has 15 residues. Trimming stripped 1 base from V and 3 bases from J, with 11 bases between. Germline lookup yields CDR1 SEHNR and CDR2 FQNEAQ (reference sequence). The CDR3 nucleotides are TGTGCCAGCAGCTTAGTTGAGGGGAGGACAGATACGCAGTATTTT. It translates to CASSLVEGRTDTQYF.

V and J are TRBV3-1 (or the pseudogene TRBV3-2) and TRBJ1-5; 8 bases line up with TRBD1. Germline CDR1 is LGHDT and CDR2 is YNNKEL (reference sequence). The CDR3 is 17 residues long. V lost 1 base to trimming and J lost 0 bases; unmatched junction nucleotides: 5. The CDR3 is CASSQGTGTHSNQPQHF. CDR3 DNA: TGTGCCAGCAGCCAAGGGACAGGGACGCATAGCAATCAGCCCCAGCATTTT.

The chain combines TRBV7-9 with TRBJ2-7, with TRBD1 identical over 8 bases. V lost 2 bases and J lost 5; bases outside the gene matches: 11. Looked up from germline, CDR1 is SEHNR and CDR2 is FQNEAQ (reference sequence). CDR3 length: 16 residues. This CDR3 is CASSLPGQGKSHEQYF. DNA for the CDR3: TGTGCCAGCAGCTTACCCGGACAGGGTAAATCCCACGAGCAGTACTTC.

V is TRBV12-5 and J is TRBJ2-5; 10 bases are shared with TRBD1. The germline CDR1 and CDR2 sequences are LGHNT and FRNRAP. The CDR3 has 13 residues. The ends lost 5 bases at V and 9 bases at J; junction bases unmatched: 6. CDR3: CASGKGQGDAQYF. CDR3 coding DNA: TGTGCTAGTGGTAAAGGACAGGGGGATGCCCAGTACTTC.